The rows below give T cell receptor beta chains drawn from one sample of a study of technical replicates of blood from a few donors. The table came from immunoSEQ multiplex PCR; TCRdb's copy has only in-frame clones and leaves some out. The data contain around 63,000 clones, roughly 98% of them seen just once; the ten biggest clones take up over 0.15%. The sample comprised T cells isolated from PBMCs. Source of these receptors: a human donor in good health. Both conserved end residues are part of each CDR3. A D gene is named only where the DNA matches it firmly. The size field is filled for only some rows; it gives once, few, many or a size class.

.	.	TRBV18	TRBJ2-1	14	TGTGCCAGCTCACCCAGGGGTCCGGACAATGAGCAGTTCTTC	CASSPRGPDNEQFF
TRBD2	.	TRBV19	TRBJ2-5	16	TGTGCCAGTAGTCTCGGACTAGCGGGGTTCGGGGAGACCCAGTACTTC	CASSLGLAGFGETQYF
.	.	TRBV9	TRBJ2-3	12	TGTGCCAGCAGCGCCTACGGGGATACGCAGTATTTT	CASSAYGDTQYF
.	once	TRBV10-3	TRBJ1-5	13	TGTGCCATCAGGGACAGAGAGAATCAGCCCCAGCATTTT	CAIRDRENQPQHF
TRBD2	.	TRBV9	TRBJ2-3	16	TGTGCCAGCAGCGCGGGACTAGCGGAGCTAACAGATACGCAGTATTTT	CASSAGLAELTDTQYF
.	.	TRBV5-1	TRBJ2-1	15	TGCGCCAGCAACCTTCAGCGGCCTTCCTACAATGAGCAGTTCTTC	CASNLQRPSYNEQFF
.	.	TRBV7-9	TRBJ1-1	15	TGTGCCAGCAGCTTAGAACAGGGCACGTACACTGAAGCTTTCTTT	CASSLEQGTYTEAFF
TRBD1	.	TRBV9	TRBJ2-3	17	TGTGCCAGCAGCGCCCCCCGGACAGGGACCAGCACAGATACGCAGTATTTT	CASSAPRTGTSTDTQYF
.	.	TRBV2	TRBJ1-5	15	TGTGCCAGCAGTGAGGGCAGCTATAGCAATCAGCCCCAGCATTTT	CASSEGSYSNQPQHF
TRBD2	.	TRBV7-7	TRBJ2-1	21	TGTGCCAGCAGCTTAGTGAGAGTGGGACTAGCGGGGGGAAGCTCCTACAATGAGCAGTTCTTC	CASSLVRVGLAGGSSYNEQFF
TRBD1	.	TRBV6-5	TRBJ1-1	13	TGTGCCAGCAGTTACTCGTGGGACAGGGGAGCTTTCTTT	CASSYSWDRGAFF
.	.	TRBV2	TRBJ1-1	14	TGTGCCAGCAGTGAATCGGGGATGAACACTGAAGCTTTCTTT	CASSESGMNTEAFF
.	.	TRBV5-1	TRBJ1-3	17	TGCGCCAGCAGCTTGGATGCCAGGCCGAGCTCTGGAAACACCATATATTTT	CASSLDARPSSGNTIYF
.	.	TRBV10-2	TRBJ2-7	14	TGCGCCAGCGCCTACGACAGAAGGGATCACGAGCAGTACTTC	CASAYDRRDHEQYF
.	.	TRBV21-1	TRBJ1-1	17	TGTGCCAGCAGCAAAAAGGGGAACAGGGCTTGGGACACTGAAGCTTTCTTT	CASSKKGNRAWDTEAFF
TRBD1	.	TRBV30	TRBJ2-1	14	TGTGCCTGGAGCCCGGGACAGGGGAACAATGAGCAGTTCTTC	CAWSPGQGNNEQFF